The following is a TCR beta chain sequence with its context. Its antigen is undetermined. Those donating, healthy Caucasian individuals from Russia, were aged 6 to 90. Peripheral blood was drawn, approximately 9.4 milliliters per donor. These data originate in a study of blood T cells in healthy people across ages. This CDR3 has 15 residues. Trimming cost V 4 bases and J 6 bases; bases outside gene matches: 4. CDR1 and CDR2 from the germline V gene are LGHDT and YNNKEL (reference sequence). It was with a sample-barcoded 5' primer and a J-beta primer mix that a second PCR of roughly 7 to 12 cycles was run. MiXCR, run by TCRdb on the 5' RACE reads, gives a single entry per CDR3 protein. The sample shows 920,000 or so distinct CDR3 sequences, more than 35% of them seen only once. Overall study results and limits: In older individuals, TCR beta diversity per million T cells was lower, falling roughly linearly with age. With donor CMV status unknown, expanded clonotype changes were possibly confounded.

The sequence was obtained from a woman aged 60-70 years in good health. The sequenced material came from blood. The V call is TRBV3-1, the J call TRBJ2-7; 15 nucleotides align to TRBD2. In nucleotides, the CDR3 is TGTGCCAGCAGCCTTGGGACTAGCGGGAGGCGCGAGCAGTACTTC. Residues: CASSLGTSGRREQYF.